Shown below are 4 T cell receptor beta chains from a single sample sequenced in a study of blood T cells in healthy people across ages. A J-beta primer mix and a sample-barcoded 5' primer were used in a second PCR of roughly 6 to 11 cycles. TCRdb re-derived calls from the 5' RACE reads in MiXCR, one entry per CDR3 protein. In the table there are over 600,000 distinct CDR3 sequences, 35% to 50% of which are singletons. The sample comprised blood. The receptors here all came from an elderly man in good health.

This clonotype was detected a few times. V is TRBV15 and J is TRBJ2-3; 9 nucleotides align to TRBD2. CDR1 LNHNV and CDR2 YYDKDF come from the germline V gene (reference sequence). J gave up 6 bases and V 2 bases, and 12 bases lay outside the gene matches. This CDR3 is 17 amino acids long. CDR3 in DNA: TGTGCCACCAGCAGAATAGGCGGGAGGGGGCTTCGGGATACGCAGTATTTT. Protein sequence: CATSRIGGRGLRDTQYF.

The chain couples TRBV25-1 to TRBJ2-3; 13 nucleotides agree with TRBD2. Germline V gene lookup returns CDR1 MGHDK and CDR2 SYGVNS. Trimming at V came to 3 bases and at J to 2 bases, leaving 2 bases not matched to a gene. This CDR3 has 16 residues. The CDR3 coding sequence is TGTGCCAGCAGTGAGGGACTAGCGGGACTCACAGATACGCAGTATTTT. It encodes CASSEGLAGLTDTQYF.

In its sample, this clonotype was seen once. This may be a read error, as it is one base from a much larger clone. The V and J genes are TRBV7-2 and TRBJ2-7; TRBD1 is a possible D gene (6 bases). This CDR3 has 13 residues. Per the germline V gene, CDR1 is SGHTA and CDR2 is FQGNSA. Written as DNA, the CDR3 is TGTGCCGGCAGCGTCAGGGGCTCCTACGAGCAGTACTTC. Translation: CAGSVRGSYEQYF.

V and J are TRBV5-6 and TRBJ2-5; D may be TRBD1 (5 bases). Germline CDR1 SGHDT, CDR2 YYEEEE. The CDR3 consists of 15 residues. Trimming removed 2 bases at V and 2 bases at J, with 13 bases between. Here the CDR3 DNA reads TGTGCCAGCAGCTTCTGGGGCGCGGATCAAGAGACCCAGTACTTC. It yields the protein CASSFWGADQETQYF.